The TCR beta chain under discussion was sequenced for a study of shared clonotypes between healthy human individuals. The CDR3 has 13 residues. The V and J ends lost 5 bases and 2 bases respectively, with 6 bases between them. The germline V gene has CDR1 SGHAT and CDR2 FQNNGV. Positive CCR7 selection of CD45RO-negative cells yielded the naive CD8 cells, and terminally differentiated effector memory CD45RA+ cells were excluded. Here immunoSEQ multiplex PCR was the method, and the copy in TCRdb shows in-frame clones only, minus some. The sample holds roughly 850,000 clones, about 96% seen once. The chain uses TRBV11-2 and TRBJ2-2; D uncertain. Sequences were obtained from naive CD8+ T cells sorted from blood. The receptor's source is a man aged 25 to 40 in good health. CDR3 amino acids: CASSPTNTGELFF. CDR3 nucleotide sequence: TGTGCCAGCAGCCCGACAAACACCGGGGAGCTGTTTTTT.